The 24 T cell receptor beta chains reported below all come from one sample, sequenced in a study of T and B cells in COVID-19 patients. Blood genomic DNA input for TRB amplification was about 240-550 ng. Multiplex PCR with BIOMED2 TRB-A/B primer pools amplified TRB rearrangements. TCRdb processed the multiplex PCR reads anew with MiXCR; each CDR3 protein has one entry. The sample shows several thousand distinct CDR3 sequences, over 20% of them seen only once. Specimen: blood. The receptors shown here come from a human donor with active COVID-19.

The chain joins TRBV28 to TRBJ2-1; either TRBD1 or TRBD2 may supply D (6 bases each). Trimming took off 5 bases at V and 9 bases at J, with 20 bases between the two ends. The length of the CDR3 is 15 residues. Germline CDR1 MDHEN, CDR2 SYDVKM. The CDR3 DNA follows: TGTGCCAGCAGTGAAGGGGGGTTACTAAAGGGTGAGCAGTTCTTC. This gives the protein CASSEGGLLKGEQFF.

This clonotype was picked up one time. This chain joins TRBV11-2 and TRBJ2-5; a weak D match, TRBD1 (7 bases). The V end lost 3 bases, the J end lost 5 bases, and 22 bases lay between the germline ends. In germline, CDR1 is SGHAT, CDR2 FQNNGV. The CDR3 extends over 17 amino acids. The CDR3 sequence: CASSLEGGSRGFETQYF. DNA of the CDR3: TGTGCCAGCAGCTTGGAGGGTGGGAGCAGGGGGTTCGAGACCCAGTACTTC.

This clonotype has a handful of counts. In DNA, the CDR3 is TGTGCCACCAGTGACCCTAGGACAGGGGATTATCAGCCCCAGCATTTT. Amino acid sequence: CATSDPRTGDYQPQHF. The chain employs TRBV24-1 and TRBJ1-5; the match to TRBD1 covers 9 bases. Unmatched junction bases numbered 8, after V lost 4 bases and J lost 5 bases. The CDR3 runs to 16 residues. The germline gives CDR1 KGHDR, CDR2 SFDVKD.

By proportion, this clonotype is medium-sized. The chain combines TRBV6-5 with TRBJ2-1, with D maybe TRBD2 (5 bases). CDR3 length: 13 residues. V was trimmed by 5 bases and J by 6 bases, leaving 11 bases between them. Germline CDR1 and CDR2: MNHEY and SVGAGI. The CDR3 reads CASSLPGGNEQFF. The CDR3 bases are TGTGCCAGCAGTCTCCCAGGAGGCAATGAGCAGTTCTTC.

This clonotype is medium-sized (0.01 to 0.1%) in the sample. This chain connects TRBV5-6 to TRBJ2-7, with D unresolved. This CDR3 region has 13 residues. V dropped 0 bases and J dropped 6 bases, with 10 bases sitting between them. Germline lookup yields CDR1 SGHDT and CDR2 YYEEEE. The CDR3, as DNA: TGTGCCAGCAGCTTGGACAGAGACGGCGAGCAGTACTTC. Its translation is CASSLDRDGEQYF.

This clonotype qualifies as medium-sized. The chain couples TRBV6-2 or TRBV6-3 to TRBJ2-1, with D maybe TRBD2 (5 bases). CDR3 length: 15 residues. Trimming removed 8 bases from V and 4 bases from J, with 18 bases in between. Looked up from germline, CDR1 is MNHEY and CDR2 is SVGEGT. The CDR3 region has the DNA TGTGCCAGCTGCACCGGACTCGACACTTACAATGAGCAGTTCTTC. Its translation: CASCTGLDTYNEQFF.

This clonotype was found a few times. The chain combines TRBV7-2 with TRBJ2-7, with 8 bases matching TRBD1. The ends lost 4 bases at V and 5 bases at J; junction bases unmatched: 7. This CDR3 is 14 amino acids long. Germline lookup yields CDR1 SGHTA and CDR2 FQGNSA. The CDR3 nucleotides are TGTGCCAGCAGCTACCGGACAGGGAGCGACGAGCAGTACTTC. Residues: CASSYRTGSDEQYF.

This clonotype turned up a few times. The chain combines TRBV5-1 with TRBJ2-7; D gene uncertain. Germline assignment: CDR1 SGHRS and CDR2 YFSETQ. The CDR3 covers 13 residues. V shed 4 bases and J shed 6 bases, with 14 bases lying between them. CDR3 bases: TGCGCCAGCAGCCCGTCTGGGGTACCCGAGCAGTACTTC. This translates into CASSPSGVPEQYF.

V gene TRBV2 combines with J gene TRBJ2-2; D is unresolved. The CDR3 sequence is 14 residues long. CDR1 SNHLY and CDR2 FYNNEI come from the germline V gene. With 3 bases removed from V and 4 bases from J, the gap between germline ends came to 9 bases. The CDR3 region has the DNA TGTGCCAGCAGTGAGCAGGAATCCACCGGGGAGCTGTTTTTT. It encodes CASSEQESTGELFF.

In this sample, this clonotype turned up a few times. The chain is built from TRBV28 and TRBJ1-3; tentatively, D is TRBD1 (6 bases). Looked up from germline, CDR1 is MDHEN and CDR2 is SYDVKM. The CDR3 length is 13 residues. V lost 7 bases and J lost 1, with 8 bases in between. CDR3 loop: CASKRGSGNTIYF. The DNA for the CDR3 is TGTGCCAGCAAGAGGGGGTCTGGAAACACCATATATTTT.

By sample share, this clonotype is medium-sized. CDR3 coding DNA: TGTGCCAGCAGTGCACAGGAAGAGACCCAGTACTTC. Translating gives CASSAQEETQYF. The rearrangement links TRBV6-4 to TRBJ2-5; maybe TRBD1 (5 bases). Trimming removed 4 bases at V and 3 bases at J, with 6 bases between. Germline CDR1 reads MRHNA; CDR2 reads SNTAGT. This CDR3 is built from 12 residues.

This clonotype is labeled as medium-sized. The rearrangement uses TRBV5-6 and TRBJ2-7; D might be TRBD1 (6 bases). The V end was cut by 1 base, the J end by 3 bases, with 14 bases between. This CDR3 contains 15 residues. Germline V gives CDR1 SGHDT, CDR2 YYEEEE. The CDR3 here is CASSLLNRALYEQYF. The CDR3 DNA follows: TGTGCCAGCAGCTTGCTTAACAGGGCCCTCTACGAGCAGTACTTC.

The V and J genes are TRBV19 and TRBJ2-5; 8 bases are a match to TRBD1. V was pared by 4 bases and J by 9 bases, with 25 bases of the junction left unmatched. The CDR3 runs to 19 residues. Germline CDR1 reads LNHDA; CDR2 reads SQIVND (reference sequence). CDR3 region: CASSTLGTGGGQPPLAQYF. The CDR3, as DNA: TGTGCCAGTAGTACATTGGGGACAGGTGGGGGTCAGCCCCCGTTGGCCCAGTACTTC.

Sample share makes this clonotype medium-sized. V and J are TRBV6-1 and TRBJ2-2, with D perhaps matching TRBD2 (6 bases). Germline V gene data show CDR1 as MNHNS and CDR2 as SASEGT. There are 17 residues in the CDR3. Trimming left V 6 bases short and J 4 bases short, with 21 bases between. CDR3 sequence: CASSAVVGQGGTGELFF. CDR3 coding DNA: TGTGCCAGCAGCGCAGTGGTAGGGCAGGGAGGCACCGGGGAGCTGTTTTTT.

The genes are TRBV5-1 and TRBJ1-4, with 8 nucleotides matching TRBD1. The length of the CDR3 is 13 residues. The germline gives CDR1 SGHRS, CDR2 YFSETQ. The trim removed 7 bases at V and 8 bases at J, leaving 7 bases unmatched. The chain's CDR3 is CASSDRVSEKLFF. The CDR3 nucleotides read TGCGCCAGCTCGGACAGGGTGAGCGAAAAACTGTTTTTT. Complete variable domain (other parts from reference TRBV5-1 and TRBJ1-4): KAGVTQTPRYLIKTRGQQVTLSCSPISGHRSVSWYQQTPGQGLQFLFEYFSETQRNKGNFPGRFSGRQFSNSRSEMNVSTLELGDSALYLCASSDRVSEKLFFGSGTQLSVL.

This clonotype is termed medium-sized (0.01 to 0.1%). This chain connects TRBV27 to TRBJ2-7, with TRBD1 as a possible D gene (5 bases). Trimming pared 6 bases from V and 0 bases from J, leaving 12 bases between. The CDR3 sequence is 14 residues long. Germline CDR1 is MNHEY and CDR2 is SMNVEV (reference sequence). The CDR3 nucleotides read TGTGCCAGCAGGGACACAGGTAGCTCCTACGAGCAGTACTTC. Translation gives CASRDTGSSYEQYF.

The rearrangement links TRBV6-2 or TRBV6-3 to TRBJ2-7; no firm D call. The V gene lost 11 bases and the J gene lost 3 bases, with 14 bases spanning the gap. The CDR3 covers 12 residues. Germline V CDR1 and CDR2: MNHEY, SVGEGT. CDR3 bases: TGTGCCTCCGGCGAGAGTAGCTACGAGCAGTACTTC. Translated, it gives CASGESSYEQYF.

By proportion, this clonotype is medium-sized. This sequence joins TRBV6-2 or TRBV6-3 and TRBJ1-1, with 7 positions matching TRBD1. With V trimmed by 6 bases and J by 5 bases, 9 bases remained unmatched. This CDR3 is 14 amino acids long. Germline CDR1 MNHEY, CDR2 SVGEGT. CDR3 in amino acids: CASSRISTGTEAFF. CDR3 sequence (DNA): TGTGCCAGCAGCCGTATTTCGACAGGGACTGAAGCTTTCTTT.

Relative to its sample, this clonotype is medium-sized (0.01 to 0.1%). J is TRBJ1-2 and V is TRBV29-1; perhaps TRBD1 as D (5 bases). Germline V gives CDR1 SQVTM, CDR2 ANQGSEA. Trimming left V 4 bases short and J 7 bases short, with 10 bases between. The CDR3 is 11 amino acids. CDR3 protein: CSVGPTVGYTF. Here the CDR3 DNA reads TGCAGCGTTGGGCCGACAGTTGGCTACACCTTC.

This clonotype is judged medium-sized. The chain joins TRBV18 to TRBJ1-4, with a tentative D call TRBD1 (5 bases). This CDR3 comprises 14 residues. Per germline, CDR1 KGHSH and CDR2 LQKENI. V was trimmed by 2 bases and J by 5 bases, leaving 9 bases between them. The CDR3 region is CASSPRGGNEKLFF. CDR3 sequence (DNA): TGTGCCAGCTCACCAAGGGGAGGAAATGAAAAACTGTTTTTT.

The J gene is TRBJ1-2, the V gene TRBV10-3; a possible D gene is TRBD1 (5 bases). The germline V gene encodes CDR1 ENHRY and CDR2 SYGVKD. Between the trimmed V and J ends, which lost 8 bases and 1 base, there was a span of 17 bases. CDR3 size: 15 residues. CDR3: CAIQGIKGVNYGYTF. In DNA form, the CDR3 reads TGTGCCATCCAGGGTATCAAGGGAGTTAACTATGGCTACACCTTC.

This clonotype is termed medium-sized (0.01 to 0.1%). The J gene is TRBJ1-1, the V gene TRBV19; D gene unclear. The germline gives CDR1 LNHDA, CDR2 SQIVND (reference sequence). The CDR3 length is 16 residues. Trimming removed 5 bases at V and 1 base at J, with 17 bases between. CDR3 DNA: TGTGCCAGTAGTCCCAAGGCCTTTTCCGGGAACACTGAAGCTTTCTTT. Translation gives CASSPKAFSGNTEAFF. The variable domain in full, with the rest retrieved from reference TRBV19 and TRBJ1-1, is DGGITQSPKYLFRKEGQNVTLSCEQNLNHDAMYWYRQDPGQGLRLIYYSQIVNDFQKGDIAEGYSVSREKKESFPLTVTSAQKNPTAFYLCASSPKAFSGNTEAFFGQGTRLTVV.

This clonotype was observed a few times. The rearrangement links TRBV24-1 to TRBJ2-5, with D possibly called TRBD1 or TRBD2 (5 bases each). CDR3 length: 15 residues. V lost 4 bases and J lost 5, with 16 bases in between. Germline assignment: CDR1 KGHDR and CDR2 SFDVKD. As DNA, the CDR3 is TGTGCCACCAGTGAGGAAGTGGGGGACGGGGAGACCCAGTACTTC. Translated, it gives CATSEEVGDGETQYF.

In this sample, this clonotype is medium-sized (0.01 to 0.1%). The chain recombines TRBV15 with TRBJ2-2; 11 nucleotides line up with TRBD2. CDR1 and CDR2 (germline): LNHNV, YYDKDF (reference sequence). This CDR3 contains 17 residues. V shed 4 bases, J shed 4 bases, and the junction held 8 bases outside the gene matches. CDR3 residues: CATSTDLSGRGTGELFF. CDR3 bases: TGTGCCACCAGCACAGATCTTAGCGGGAGGGGCACCGGGGAGCTGTTTTTT.